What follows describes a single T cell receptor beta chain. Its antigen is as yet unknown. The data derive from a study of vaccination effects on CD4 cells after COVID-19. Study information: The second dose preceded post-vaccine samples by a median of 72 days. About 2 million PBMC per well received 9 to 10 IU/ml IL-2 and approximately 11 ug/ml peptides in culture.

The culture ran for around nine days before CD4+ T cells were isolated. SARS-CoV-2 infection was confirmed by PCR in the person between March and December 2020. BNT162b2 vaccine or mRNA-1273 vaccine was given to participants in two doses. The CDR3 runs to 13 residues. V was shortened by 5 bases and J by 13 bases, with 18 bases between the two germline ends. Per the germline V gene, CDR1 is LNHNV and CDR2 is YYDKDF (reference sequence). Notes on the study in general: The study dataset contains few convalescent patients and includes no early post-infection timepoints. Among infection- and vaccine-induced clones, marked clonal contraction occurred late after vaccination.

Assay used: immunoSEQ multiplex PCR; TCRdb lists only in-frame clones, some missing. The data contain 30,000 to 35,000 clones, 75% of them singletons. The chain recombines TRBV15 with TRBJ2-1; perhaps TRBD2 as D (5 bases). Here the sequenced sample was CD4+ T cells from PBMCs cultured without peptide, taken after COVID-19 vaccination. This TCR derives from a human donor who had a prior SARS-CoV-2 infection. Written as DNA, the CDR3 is TGTGCCACCAGCGGAGCCCCAACTAGGAATCAGTTCTTC. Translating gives CATSGAPTRNQFF. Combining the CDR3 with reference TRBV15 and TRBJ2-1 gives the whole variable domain DAMVIQNPRYQVTQFGKPVTLSCSQTLNHNVMYWYQQKSSQAPKLLFHYYDKDFNNEADTPDNFQSRRPNTSFCFLDIRSPGLGDTAMYLCATSGAPTRNQFFGPGTRLTVL.